The following is a T cell receptor (beta chain) sequence with its context. What it recognizes is unknown. The data stem from a study of shared clonotypes between healthy human individuals. Study-wide results and limits: Shared clonotypes: roughly 4.5% naive CD4, 3% to 3.5% naive CD8, around 2.4% memory CD4, 0.4% to 0.45% memory CD8.

All donors were healthy HIV-negative adults lacking recent acute infections or vaccinations. Germline CDR1 reads SGHRS; CDR2 reads YFSETQ. V lost 2 bases and J lost 2; bases outside the gene matches: 7. The CDR3 loop spans 15 amino acids. For each subset, genomic DNA was distributed in equal portions over several immunoSEQ plates. Authors' methods: Quality scores were absent from the junction-only immunoSEQ sequences, so filtering differed. Sequencing used immunoSEQ multiplex PCR; TCRdb keeps in-frame clones, though not all of them. V, J and clone size derive from that table, while D and trimming were established from the DNA sequence. The data show about 2,500,000 clones, with roughly 92% seen just once and roughly 0.13% held by the top ten.

V and J are TRBV5-1 and TRBJ2-7, with 7 bases that match TRBD2. The sample consisted of naive CD4+ T cells sorted from blood. This sample's subset: CD45RA+ positively selected. The source of this sequence is a man aged 18 to 30 in good health. As DNA, the CDR3 is TGCGCCAGCAGCTTCGTGGGGGGAGGGACCTACGAGCAGTACTTC. This gives the protein CASSFVGGGTYEQYF.